The 10 T cell receptor beta chains below were found in one sample sequenced in a study of shared clonotypes between healthy human individuals. Data came from immunoSEQ multiplex PCR; TCRdb stores just in-frame clones and leaves some out. The table lists some 1.5 million clones, 95% to 97% of them singletons, with roughly 1.2% in the top ten. The sequenced sample consisted of naive CD4+ T cells sorted from blood. Noted subset: CD45RA+ positively selected. The receptors were gathered from a young man in good health.

V usage is TRBV6-5 and J usage is TRBJ1-2; D remains ambiguous. Germline CDR1 is MNHEY and CDR2 is SVGAGI. With 2 bases removed from V and 2 bases from J, the gap between germline ends came to 6 bases. The CDR3 contains 13 residues. The CDR3 sequence is CASSYRANYGYTF. The DNA for the CDR3 is TGTGCCAGCAGTTACAGGGCGAACTATGGCTACACCTTC.

The chain combines TRBV5-5 with TRBJ2-7; 9 nucleotides line up with TRBD1. This CDR3 has 15 amino acids. CDR1 and CDR2 (germline): SGHKS, YYEKEE (reference sequence). Trimming took 5 bases from V and 1 from J; bases not matched to a gene: 7. The CDR3 loop is CASRFRQGESYEQYF. In nucleotides, the CDR3 is TGTGCCAGCAGGTTCCGACAGGGGGAGTCCTACGAGCAGTACTTC.

The chain carries TRBV30 and TRBJ2-5; a possible D gene is TRBD1 (5 bases). The DNA end lines up better with TRBJ2-7; the J call may be wrong. Per the germline V gene, CDR1 is GTSNPN and CDR2 is SVGIG (reference sequence). The length of the CDR3 is 12 residues. CDR3 residues: CAWSETEHEQYF. CDR3 nucleotide sequence: TGTGCCTGGAGTGAGACAGAACACGAGCAGTACTTC.

This rearrangement joins TRBV7-9 to TRBJ1-5, with 9 bases that match TRBD1. After removal of 4 bases from V and 8 bases from J, the junction contained 9 bases not matched to a gene. CDR1 is SEHNR and CDR2 is FQNEAQ in the germline V gene (reference sequence). CDR3 length: 15 residues. CDR3 DNA: TGTGCCAGCAGCTCGGGACAGGGCGCGAATGAGCCCCAGCATTTT. Translation gives CASSSGQGANEPQHF.

This chain joins TRBV14 and TRBJ2-1, with D tentatively TRBD1 or TRBD2 (5 bases each). The CDR3 covers 15 residues. V gave up 0 bases and J gave up 7 bases, with 13 bases separating them. Germline loops: CDR1 SGHDN, CDR2 FVKESK. The CDR3 reads CASSQELRGENEQFF. The DNA for the CDR3 is TGTGCCAGCAGCCAAGAATTGAGGGGAGAGAATGAGCAGTTCTTC.

The rearrangement uses TRBV4-2 and TRBJ2-5, with 8 bases aligning to TRBD2. This CDR3 has 17 amino acids. Unmatched junction bases numbered 11, after V lost 0 bases and J lost 5 bases. Germline CDR1 LGHNA, CDR2 YNFKEQ. In nucleotides, the CDR3 is TGTGCCAGCAGCCAAGATCGAGCGCAGACGGGGGGGGAGACCCAGTACTTC. Residues: CASSQDRAQTGGETQYF.

The chain has TRBV10-2 and TRBJ2-1, with TRBD2 matching over 7 bases. The CDR3 runs 16 residues. V lost 4 bases to trimming and J lost 0 bases; unmatched junction nucleotides: 6. Germline V gene lookup returns CDR1 WSHSY and CDR2 SAAADI. In DNA form, the CDR3 reads TGCGCCAGCAGTGGGTCTAGCGGTAGCTCCTACAATGAGCAGTTCTTC. This encodes CASSGSSGSSYNEQFF.

The J gene is TRBJ2-1, the V gene TRBV9; a weak D match, TRBD2 (5 bases). V gave up 0 bases and J gave up 6 bases, with 13 bases separating them. Germline V gives CDR1 SGDLS, CDR2 YYNGEE. The CDR3 sequence is 15 residues long. CDR3: CASSVASLLSNEQFF. DNA of the CDR3: TGTGCCAGCAGCGTAGCTAGCCTACTATCCAATGAGCAGTTCTTC.

The chain carries TRBV11-2 and TRBJ2-1; 8 bases are a match to TRBD2. In germline, CDR1 is SGHAT, CDR2 FQNNGV. The CDR3 is 13 residues long. With 10 bases clipped from V and 3 bases from J, the junction kept 5 bases outside the gene matches. The CDR3 sequence is CATRTSRYNEQFF. The DNA of the CDR3 is TGTGCCACCCGGACTAGCCGCTACAATGAGCAGTTCTTC.

This chain joins TRBV2 and TRBJ2-7; 7 bases are a match to TRBD2. The CDR3 spans 12 residues. The germline gives CDR1 SNHLY, CDR2 FYNNEI. V lost 11 bases and J lost 9; bases outside the gene matches: 13. In nucleotides, the CDR3 is TGTGCCTCCGGGGTAGCGGGCCACGTGCAGTACTTC. It yields the protein CASGVAGHVQYF.